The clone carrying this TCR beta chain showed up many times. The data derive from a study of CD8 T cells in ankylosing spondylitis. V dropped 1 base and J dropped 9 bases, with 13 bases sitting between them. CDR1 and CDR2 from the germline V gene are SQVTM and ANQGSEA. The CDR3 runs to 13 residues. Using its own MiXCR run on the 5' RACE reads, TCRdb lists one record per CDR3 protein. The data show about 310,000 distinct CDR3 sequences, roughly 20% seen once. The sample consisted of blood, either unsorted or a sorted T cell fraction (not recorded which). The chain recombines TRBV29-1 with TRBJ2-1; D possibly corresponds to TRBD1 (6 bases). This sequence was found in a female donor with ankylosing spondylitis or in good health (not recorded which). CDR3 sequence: CSVEASARGEQFF. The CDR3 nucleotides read TGCAGCGTTGAAGCCTCTGCCAGGGGTGAGCAGTTCTTC.